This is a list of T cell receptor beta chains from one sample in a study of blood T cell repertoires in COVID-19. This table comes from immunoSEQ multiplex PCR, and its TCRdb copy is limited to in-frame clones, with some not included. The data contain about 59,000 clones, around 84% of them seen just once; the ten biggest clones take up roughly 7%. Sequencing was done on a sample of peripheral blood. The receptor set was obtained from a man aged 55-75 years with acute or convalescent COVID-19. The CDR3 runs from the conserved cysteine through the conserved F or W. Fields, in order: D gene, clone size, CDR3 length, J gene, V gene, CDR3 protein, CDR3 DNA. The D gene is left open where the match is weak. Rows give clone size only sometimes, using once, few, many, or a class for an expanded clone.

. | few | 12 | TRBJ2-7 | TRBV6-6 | CASSPGQHEQYF | TGTGCCAGCAGTCCCGGACAGCACGAGCAGTACTTC
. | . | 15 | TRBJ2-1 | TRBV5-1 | CASSLADGGAGEQFF | TGCGCCAGCAGCTTGGCAGATGGGGGGGCGGGGGAGCAGTTCTTC
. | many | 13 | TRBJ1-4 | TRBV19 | CASSILRQEKLFF | TGTGCCAGTAGTATACTTCGACAGGAAAAACTGTTTTTT
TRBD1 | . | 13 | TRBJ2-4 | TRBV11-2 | CASSQGQENIQYF | TGTGCCAGCAGCCAGGGACAGGAAAACATTCAGTACTTC
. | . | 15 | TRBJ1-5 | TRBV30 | CAWSPPDRTNQPQHF | TGTGCCTGGAGTCCTCCCGACAGGACCAATCAGCCCCAGCATTTT
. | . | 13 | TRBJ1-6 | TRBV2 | CASMGEDNSPLHF | TGTGCCAGCATGGGGGAGGATAATTCACCCCTCCACTTT
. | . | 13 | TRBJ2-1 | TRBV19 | CASSIPGASEQFF | TGTGCCAGTAGTATACCAGGGGCGAGTGAGCAGTTCTTC
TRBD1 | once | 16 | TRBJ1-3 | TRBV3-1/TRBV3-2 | CASSRQAGGRWDTIYF | TGTGCCAGCAGCCGTCAGGCAGGGGGCCGTTGGGACACCATATATTTT
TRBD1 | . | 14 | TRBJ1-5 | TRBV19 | CASTSGQGNQPQHF | TGTGCCAGTACCTCCGGACAGGGGAATCAGCCCCAGCATTTT
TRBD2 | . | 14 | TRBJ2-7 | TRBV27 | CASSRAGETYEQYF | TGTGCCAGCAGCCGAGCGGGGGAAACCTACGAGCAGTACTTC
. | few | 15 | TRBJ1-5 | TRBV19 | CASSIAGFSNQPQHF | TGTGCCAGTAGTATCGCAGGGTTTAGCAATCAGCCCCAGCATTTT
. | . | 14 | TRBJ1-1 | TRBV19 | CASSTGPMNTEAFF | TGTGCCAGTAGTACAGGGCCCATGAACACTGAAGCTTTCTTT
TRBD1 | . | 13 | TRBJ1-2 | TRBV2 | CASDGQGVDGYTF | TGTGCCAGCGACGGACAGGGCGTCGATGGCTACACCTTC
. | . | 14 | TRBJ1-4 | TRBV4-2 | CASSQELFGEKLFF | TGTGCCAGCAGCCAAGAGTTATTCGGGGAAAAACTGTTTTTT
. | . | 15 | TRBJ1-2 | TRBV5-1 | CASSLEFAGGNGYTF | TGCGCCAGCAGCTTGGAGTTTGCGGGCGGAAATGGCTACACCTTC
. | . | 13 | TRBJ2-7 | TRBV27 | CASSLGGPYEQYF | TGTGCCAGCAGTTTGGGGGGGCCCTACGAGCAGTACTTC
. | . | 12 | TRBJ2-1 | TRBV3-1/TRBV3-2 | CASSQTGNEQFF | TGTGCCAGCAGCCAAACGGGTAATGAGCAGTTCTTC
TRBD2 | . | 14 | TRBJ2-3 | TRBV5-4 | CASSFGLAPDTQYF | TGTGCCAGCAGCTTCGGACTAGCCCCAGATACGCAGTATTTT
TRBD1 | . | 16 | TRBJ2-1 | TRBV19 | CASSIRGQGISNEQFF | TGTGCCAGTAGTATACGTGGACAGGGTATTAGCAATGAGCAGTTCTTC
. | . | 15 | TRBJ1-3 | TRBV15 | CATADGRRAVGTIYF | TGTGCCACCGCCGACGGGAGAAGGGCAGTCGGCACCATATATTTT
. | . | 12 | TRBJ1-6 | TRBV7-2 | CASSSPLSPLHF | TGTGCCAGCAGCTCCCCTCTATCACCCCTCCACTTT
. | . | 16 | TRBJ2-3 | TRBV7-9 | CASSARSQLGTDTQYF | TGTGCCAGCAGCGCACGGTCACAGTTGGGCACAGATACGCAGTATTTT
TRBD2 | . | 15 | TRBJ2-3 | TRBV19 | CASTRTSRGVDTQYF | TGTGCCAGTACCAGGACTAGCCGGGGGGTAGATACGCAGTATTTT
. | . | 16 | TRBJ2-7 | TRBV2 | CASSAQNERVGYEQYF | TGTGCCAGCAGTGCCCAGAATGAGCGGGTAGGGTACGAGCAGTACTTC
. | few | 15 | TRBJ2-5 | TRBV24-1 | CATSDLGGGKETQYF | TGTGCCACCAGTGATTTAGGGGGGGGGAAAGAGACCCAGTACTTC
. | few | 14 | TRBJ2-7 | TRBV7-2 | CASSPRQVSYEQYF | TGTGCCAGCAGCCCGCGACAGGTCTCCTACGAGCAGTACTTC
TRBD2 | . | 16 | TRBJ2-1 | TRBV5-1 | CASSSALAGAYNEQFF | TGCGCCAGCAGCTCGGCTTTAGCGGGGGCCTACAATGAGCAGTTCTTC
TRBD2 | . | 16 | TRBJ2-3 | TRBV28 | CASSSPFAGGGDTQYF | TGTGCCAGCAGTTCCCCCTTCGCGGGGGGTGGAGATACGCAGTATTTT
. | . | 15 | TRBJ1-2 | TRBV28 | CASSVPLAAGRGYTF | TGTGCCAGCAGCGTACCCCTAGCCGCTGGACGGGGCTACACCTTC
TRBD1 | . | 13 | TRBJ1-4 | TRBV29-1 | CSVGQGAGEKLFF | TGCAGCGTCGGACAGGGGGCAGGGGAAAAACTGTTTTTT
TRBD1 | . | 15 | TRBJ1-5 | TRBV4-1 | CASSARTGLNQPQHF | TGCGCCAGCAGCGCTAGGACAGGGTTAAATCAGCCCCAGCATTTT
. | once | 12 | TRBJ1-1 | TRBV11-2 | CASSFSNTEAFF | TGTGCCAGCAGCTTCTCGAACACTGAAGCTTTCTTT
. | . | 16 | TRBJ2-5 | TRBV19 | CASSIREAFGRETQYF | TGTGCCAGTAGTATAAGAGAGGCCTTTGGGAGAGAGACCCAGTACTTC
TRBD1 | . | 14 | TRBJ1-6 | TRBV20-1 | CSASGQGANSPLHF | TGCAGTGCTAGTGGACAGGGGGCGAACTCACCCCTCCACTTT
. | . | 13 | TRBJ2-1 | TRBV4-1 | CASSQDYFDEQFF | TGCGCCAGCAGCCAAGATTATTTCGATGAGCAGTTCTTC
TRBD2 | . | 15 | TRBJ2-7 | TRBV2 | CASSGGGSVTYEQYF | TGTGCCAGCAGTGGGGGGGGGAGCGTCACCTACGAGCAGTACTTC
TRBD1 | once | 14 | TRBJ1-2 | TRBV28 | CASSSRQGRNGYTF | TGTGCCAGCAGTTCACGACAGGGAAGGAATGGCTACACCTTC
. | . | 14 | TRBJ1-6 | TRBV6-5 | CASSYVDSLSPLHF | TGTGCCAGCAGTTACGTCGACTCACTATCACCCCTCCACTTT
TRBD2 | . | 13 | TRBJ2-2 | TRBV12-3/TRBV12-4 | CASSWGGAGELFF | TGTGCCAGCAGCTGGGGGGGTGCCGGGGAGCTGTTTTTT
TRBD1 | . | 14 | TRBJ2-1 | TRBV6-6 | CASSRSGQINEQFF | TGTGCCAGCAGTCGATCGGGACAGATCAATGAGCAGTTCTTC
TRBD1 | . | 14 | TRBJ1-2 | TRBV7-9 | CASSLWDRSYGYTF | TGTGCCAGCAGCCTTTGGGACAGGAGCTATGGCTACACCTTC
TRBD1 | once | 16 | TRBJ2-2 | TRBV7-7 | CASSYSGTGEAGELFF | TGTGCTAGCAGCTATAGCGGGACAGGGGAAGCCGGGGAGCTGTTTTTT
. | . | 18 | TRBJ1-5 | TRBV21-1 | CASSKAKQGQGRNQPQHF | TGTGCCAGCAGCAAAGCTAAGCAGGGGCAGGGACGCAATCAGCCCCAGCATTTT
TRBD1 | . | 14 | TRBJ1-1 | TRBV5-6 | CASSVQGAGTEAFF | TGTGCCAGTTCGGTACAGGGGGCGGGGACTGAAGCTTTCTTT
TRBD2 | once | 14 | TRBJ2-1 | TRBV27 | CASSPTGRGNEQFF | TGTGCCAGCAGTCCGACGGGGCGGGGGAATGAGCAGTTCTTC
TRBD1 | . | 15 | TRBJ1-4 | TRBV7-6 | CASSAPGGAAEKLFF | TGTGCCAGCAGCGCCCCAGGGGGCGCGGCCGAAAAACTGTTTTTT
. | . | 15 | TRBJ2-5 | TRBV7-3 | CASSPGGFGQETQYF | TGTGCCAGCAGCCCCGGGGGATTCGGACAAGAGACCCAGTACTTC
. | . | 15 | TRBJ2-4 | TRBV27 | CASSFDSWSKNIQYF | TGTGCCAGCAGTTTCGACTCTTGGAGCAAAAACATTCAGTACTTC
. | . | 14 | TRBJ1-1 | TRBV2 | CASTERFKNTEAFF | TGTGCCAGCACGGAGAGATTCAAGAACACTGAAGCTTTCTTT
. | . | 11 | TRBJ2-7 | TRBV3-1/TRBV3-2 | CASSSIYEQYF | TGTGCCAGCAGCAGCATCTACGAGCAGTACTTC
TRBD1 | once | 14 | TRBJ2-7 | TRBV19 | CASSPGQGINEQYF | TGTGCCAGTAGCCCGGGACAGGGTATCAACGAGCAGTACTTC
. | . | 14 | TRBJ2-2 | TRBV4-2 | CASSIIRGTGELFF | TGTGCCAGCTCCATAATTCGGGGCACCGGGGAGCTGTTTTTT
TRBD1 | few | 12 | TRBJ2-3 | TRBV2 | CAGDRSTDTQYF | TGTGCCGGGGACAGGTCCACAGATACGCAGTATTTT
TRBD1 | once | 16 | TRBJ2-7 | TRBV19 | CASSTQTGGRSYEQYF | TGTGCCAGTAGCACGCAAACAGGGGGCCGATCCTACGAGCAGTACTTC
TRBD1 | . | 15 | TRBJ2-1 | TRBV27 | CASSLDRGAYNEQFF | TGTGCCAGCAGTTTAGACAGGGGTGCCTACAATGAGCAGTTCTTC